One TCR beta chain is described in this entry. These data are taken from a study of blood T cell repertoires in COVID-19. Study overall: Samples of COVID-19 (acute and convalescent) were obtained from the United States, Italy and Spain. Sources were T cells, B-cell-depleted T cells, or PBMCs; the material itself was cDNA or gDNA.

In the source study's methods: By means of reference gene primer amplification, nucleated cell counts were estimated. The data were produced by immunoSEQ multiplex PCR, yet TCRdb's version contains in-frame clones alone and is incomplete. The V and J calls and clone size are taken from that table; D and trimming were inferred from the DNA. Of about 250,000 clones listed, 75% to 85% are singletons. The V end was cut by 1 base, the J end by 1 base, with 11 bases between. Germline CDR1 is LGHNA and CDR2 is YSLEER. The CDR3 is made up of 16 amino acids. The source is a woman between 65 and 79 years old with acute or convalescent COVID-19. This chain joins TRBV4-3 and TRBJ2-1; D call uncertain. The source material was peripheral blood. CDR3: CASSQGAANSYNEQFF. The CDR3 coding sequence is TGCGCCAGCAGCCAAGGTGCAGCGAATTCCTACAATGAGCAGTTCTTC.